This entry lists 30 T cell receptor beta chains sequenced from one sample in a study of T cell repertoires in cytomegalovirus infection. A single record per CDR3 protein comes from TCRdb applying MiXCR to the reads. This table has more than 150,000 distinct CDR3 sequences, more than 15% appearing once. Sequenced: CD8+ T cells from PBMCs. Receptors originate from a human donor in good health (CMV status not recorded). Some clones in this sample may be carry-over from other donors' samples.

In this sample, this clonotype turned up many times. The chain carries TRBV7-2 and TRBJ1-1; tentative D call: TRBD1 (6 bases). Germline CDR1 reads SGHTA; CDR2 reads FQGNSA. This CDR3 has 15 amino acids. V was pared by 4 bases and J by 1 base, with 13 bases between. CDR3 loop: CASSSPGQKNTEAFF. The DNA of the CDR3 is TGTGCCAGCAGCTCTCCTGGACAGAAGAACACTGAAGCTTTCTTT.

The V call is TRBV28, the J call TRBJ1-4; D gene unclear. The V and J ends lost 1 base and 5 bases respectively, with 11 bases between them. The germline CDR1 and CDR2 sequences are MDHEN and SYDVKM. CDR3 size: 15 residues. DNA of the CDR3: TGTGCCAGCAGTTTATACCGGGCCAGGAATGAAAAACTGTTTTTT. Translating gives CASSLYRARNEKLFF.

This clonotype has ten or more counts. The chain has TRBV5-5 and TRBJ2-3; D gene ambiguous. The V and J ends lost 2 bases and 4 bases respectively, with 14 bases between them. The CDR3 is 15 residues long. Germline CDR1 is SGHKS and CDR2 is YYEKEE (reference sequence). The CDR3 protein is CASSLTPRWSDTQYF. The CDR3 DNA is TGTGCCAGCAGCTTAACCCCTCGCTGGTCAGATACGCAGTATTTT.

This clonotype was seen a handful of times. The genes are TRBV2 and TRBJ2-3; TRBD2 might be the D (5 bases). This CDR3 spans 17 amino acids. The germline CDR1 and CDR2 sequences are SNHLY and FYNNEI. V dropped 9 bases and J dropped 2 bases, with 24 bases sitting between them. The CDR3 is CARALGLSEGLTDTQYF. As DNA, the CDR3 is TGTGCCAGGGCGCTCGGACTCAGCGAAGGGCTCACAGATACGCAGTATTTT.

The CDR3 nucleotides read TGTGCCAGCAGTTTATGGGGTAGGGACACTGAAGCTTTCTTT. This encodes CASSLWGRDTEAFF. The J gene is TRBJ1-1, the V gene TRBV28; D is unclear. This CDR3 spans 14 amino acids. V lost 0 bases to trimming and J lost 3 bases, with 8 bases between them. The germline V gene encodes CDR1 MDHEN and CDR2 SYDVKM.

This chain uses TRBV28 with TRBJ1-2; D remains unclear. Trimming removed 4 bases at V and 5 bases at J, with 23 bases between. This CDR3 region has 17 residues. Germline CDR1 is MDHEN and CDR2 is SYDVKM. The CDR3 DNA sequence: TGTGCCAGCAGTTCGACGACGGCTGCAAGAGCGTCGTATGGCTACACCTTC. Translated, it gives CASSSTTAARASYGYTF.

This clonotype appeared a few times. The chain is built from TRBV7-8 and TRBJ2-4; D is perhaps TRBD1 or TRBD2 (7 bases each). This CDR3 spans 16 amino acids. V was shortened by 5 bases and J by 5 bases, with 19 bases between the two germline ends. In germline, CDR1 is SGHVS, CDR2 FQNEAQ. CDR3 in DNA: TGTGCCAGCAGCATACCTAGTTCAGGGGGGGAAAACATTCAGTACTTC. Translation: CASSIPSSGGENIQYF.

This clonotype was recorded at least ten times. This chain joins TRBV7-9 and TRBJ2-7, with unresolved D. The germline V gene has CDR1 SEHNR and CDR2 FQNEAQ (reference sequence). CDR3 length equals 14 residues. Trimming shortened V by 3 bases and J by 5 bases, and 14 bases separated the two germline ends. CDR3 nucleotides: TGTGCCAGCAGCTTGGATAGCCCTGGGGACGAGCAGTACTTC. Translating it yields CASSLDSPGDEQYF.

This clonotype turned up a few times. The chain recombines TRBV7-9 with TRBJ1-2, with D hard to call. Trimming removed 7 bases from V and 3 bases from J, with 15 bases in between. The CDR3 consists of 14 residues. Germline assignment: CDR1 SEHNR and CDR2 FQNEAQ (reference sequence). CDR3 protein: CASTLPREDYGYTF. The CDR3 bases are TGTGCCAGCACCCTTCCCCGGGAGGACTATGGCTACACCTTC.

The gene calls are TRBV20-1 and TRBJ2-2; no firm D call. The CDR3 contains 16 residues. V was clipped by 3 bases and J by 4 bases, with 18 bases between them. Germline V gives CDR1 DFQATT, CDR2 SNEGSKA (reference sequence). The CDR3 loop is CSASKQGQSFTGELFF. CDR3 nucleotide sequence: TGCAGTGCTAGCAAGCAAGGGCAATCGTTCACCGGGGAGCTGTTTTTT.

This clonotype was observed a few times. The gene calls are TRBV6-4 and TRBJ2-1, with 13 bases fitting TRBD2. The germline CDR1 and CDR2 sequences are MRHNA and SNTAGT. The CDR3 is made up of 17 amino acids. Trimming removed 0 bases from V and 3 bases from J; junction bases left unmatched: 2. The CDR3 DNA sequence: TGTGCCAGCAGTGACTCCACTAGCGGGGGGGGCTACAATGAGCAGTTCTTC. Translated: CASSDSTSGGGYNEQFF.

The V call is TRBV28, the J call TRBJ2-7, with D perhaps matching TRBD1 or TRBD2 (6 bases each). The CDR3 runs 14 residues. CDR1 MDHEN and CDR2 SYDVKM come from the germline V gene. V was cut by 5 bases and J by 3 bases, with 14 bases left in between. CDR3 nucleotides: TGTGCCAGCAGTCCCAGGGGACTTCTCTACGAGCAGTACTTC. It yields the protein CASSPRGLLYEQYF.

In its sample, this clonotype was seen many times. The chain employs TRBV7-9 and TRBJ2-5; D remains ambiguous. Per the germline V gene, CDR1 is SEHNR and CDR2 is FQNEAQ (reference sequence). Trimming cost V 5 bases and J 1 base, with 2 bases left between them. The CDR3 runs 11 residues. As DNA, the CDR3 is TGTGCCAGCAGCCCCCAAGAGACCCAGTACTTC. This translates into CASSPQETQYF.

This clonotype appeared a few times. The chain is built from TRBV7-9 and TRBJ2-1; D possibly corresponds to TRBD2 (6 bases). V was cut by 0 bases and J by 15 bases, with 12 bases left in between. Germline-derived CDR1 and CDR2 are SEHNR and FQNEAQ (reference sequence). The CDR3 contains 12 residues. The CDR3 DNA reads TGTGCCAGCAGCTTAGCGCGGGAAGGGGTGTTCTTC. As protein: CASSLAREGVFF.

The CDR3 is CSALAGVTYEQYF. CDR3 coding DNA: TGCAGTGCTCTAGCGGGAGTTACCTACGAGCAGTACTTC. The chain is built from TRBV20-1 and TRBJ2-7; 10 positions agree with TRBD2. The CDR3 totals 13 residues. Germline trimming cut 5 bases from V and 2 bases from J; bases unmatched to any gene: 3. Germline values: CDR1 DFQATT, CDR2 SNEGSKA (reference sequence).

The CDR3 DNA is TGTGCCAGCAGTGAATGGAATAATGAGCAGTTCTTC. Its protein is CASSEWNNEQFF. This chain joins TRBV6-1 and TRBJ2-1; D remains unclear. Trimming cost V 2 bases and J 7 bases, with 6 bases left between them. Per the germline V gene, CDR1 is MNHNS and CDR2 is SASEGT. The CDR3 totals 12 residues.

This clonotype was seen only a few times. This chain connects TRBV7-2 to TRBJ2-6, with a weak D call TRBD2 (6 bases). The CDR3 sequence is 15 residues long. V was cut by 1 base and J by 6 bases, with 10 bases left in between. CDR1 and CDR2 (germline): SGHTA, FQGNSA. CDR3 sequence: CASSLVSGEANVLTF. In DNA, the CDR3 is TGTGCCAGCAGCTTAGTTTCGGGGGAGGCCAACGTCCTGACTTTC.

This clonotype was counted only a few times. This chain joins TRBV5-6 and TRBJ2-1, with no clear D. The CDR3 runs to 14 residues. From germline, CDR1 is SGHDT and CDR2 YYEEEE. V was pared by 4 bases and J by 5 bases, with 13 bases between. The CDR3 sequence: CASSLGARDNEQFF. The CDR3 coding sequence is TGTGCCAGCAGCCTCGGTGCAAGGGACAATGAGCAGTTCTTC.

This clonotype was recorded a few times. The DNA for the CDR3 is TGTGCCACCGAGGGGAGGTCCGACGTCCTGACTTTC. It codes for CATEGRSDVLTF. The chain uses TRBV25-1 and TRBJ2-6, with D perhaps matching TRBD2 (6 bases). V was clipped by 10 bases and J by 11 bases, with 15 bases between them. The germline V gene encodes CDR1 MGHDK and CDR2 SYGVNS. The CDR3 totals 12 residues.

The chain couples TRBV9 to TRBJ2-1, with 12 bases that match TRBD2. Trimming cost V 3 bases and J 2 bases; bases outside gene matches: 9. The CDR3 runs 18 residues. CDR1 is SGDLS and CDR2 is YYNGEE in the germline V gene. DNA for the CDR3: TGTGCCAGCAGCGAGCCGGGACTAGCGGGTCGGCCCTACAATGAGCAGTTCTTC. It codes for CASSEPGLAGRPYNEQFF.

This chain joins TRBV12-3 or TRBV12-4 and TRBJ2-6; 8 bases are shared with TRBD2. The V and J ends lost 3 bases and 3 bases, in that order; junction bases with no gene match: 4. This CDR3 comprises 16 residues. CDR3 DNA: TGTGCCAGCAGTTTCGTAGCGGGGAATGGGGCCAACGTCCTGACTTTC. Its translation: CASSFVAGNGANVLTF.

This clonotype was seen only a few times. V gene TRBV7-9 combines with J gene TRBJ1-2, with no clear D. This CDR3 region has 12 residues. Germline-derived CDR1 and CDR2 are SEHNR and FQNEAQ (reference sequence). V gave up 5 bases and J gave up 4 bases, with 8 bases separating them. The DNA of the CDR3 is TGTGCCAGCAGCCGGGGTCTCTATGGCTACACCTTC. This codes for CASSRGLYGYTF.

The V gene is TRBV27, the J gene TRBJ2-1; TRBD2 might be the D (5 bases). The V end lost 4 bases, the J end lost 4 bases, and 14 bases lay between the germline ends. From germline, CDR1 is MNHEY and CDR2 SMNVEV (reference sequence). The CDR3 contains 15 residues. CDR3 in DNA: TGTGCCAGCAGTTCCTCAGACTACCGATACAATGAGCAGTTCTTC. Translated, it gives CASSSSDYRYNEQFF.

This clonotype was counted between two and nine times. This chain connects TRBV7-8 to TRBJ2-7; D gene unclear. CDR3 length: 11 amino acids. Trimming removed 5 bases from V and 4 bases from J, with 6 bases in between. Germline-derived CDR1 and CDR2 are SGHVS and FQNEAQ. The CDR3 coding sequence is TGTGCCAGCAGCCCCCAATACGAGCAGTACTTC. Protein product: CASSPQYEQYF.

In its sample, this clonotype was seen a few times. The V gene is TRBV19, the J gene TRBJ2-5; TRBD1 might be the D (5 bases). CDR3 size: 16 residues. Germline loops: CDR1 LNHDA, CDR2 SQIVND (reference sequence). V shed 2 bases and J shed 2 bases, with 15 bases lying between them. CDR3 bases: TGTGCCAGTAGTATAAGAAGGGGCAGCAATCAAGAGACCCAGTACTTC. Its translation is CASSIRRGSNQETQYF.

CDR3 amino acids: CASRRPVDEQYF. As DNA, the CDR3 is TGTGCCAGCAGAAGGCCAGTAGACGAGCAGTACTTC. The rearrangement joins TRBV6-2 or TRBV6-3 to TRBJ2-7, with D uncertain. Trimming took 6 bases from V and 5 from J, leaving 11 bases between them. The germline gives CDR1 MNHEY, CDR2 SVGEGT. The CDR3 is 12 amino acids.

V usage is TRBV4-1 and J usage is TRBJ2-3, with D hard to call. The V end lost 1 base, the J end lost 7 bases, and 15 bases lay between the germline ends. Germline V gene lookup returns CDR1 MGHRA and CDR2 YSYEKL. This CDR3 has 15 residues. CDR3 region: CASSQGVGVTNTQYF. In DNA form, the CDR3 reads TGCGCCAGCAGCCAAGGGGTTGGAGTGACGAATACGCAGTATTTT.

This clonotype has a count of ten or more. V and J are TRBV7-9 and TRBJ2-3; 7 nucleotides align to TRBD1. Germline loops: CDR1 SEHNR, CDR2 FQNEAQ (reference sequence). The CDR3 has 15 residues. The ends lost 3 bases at V and 2 bases at J; junction bases unmatched: 5. The CDR3 DNA sequence: TGTGCCAGCAGCTTGGGGACAGCTAACACAGATACGCAGTATTTT. Translated, it gives CASSLGTANTDTQYF.

The genes are TRBV5-1 and TRBJ2-1; the D gene is possibly TRBD2 (5 bases). V lost 2 bases to trimming and J lost 6 bases, with 9 bases between them. The CDR3 spans 13 residues. Germline V gene sequence: CDR1 SGHRS, CDR2 YFSETQ. CDR3 nucleotides: TGCGCCAGCAGCTTCGAGCGGATCAATGAGCAGTTCTTC. It specifies CASSFERINEQFF. Variable domain in full (rest from reference TRBV5-1 and TRBJ2-1): KAGVTQTPRYLIKTRGQQVTLSCSPISGHRSVSWYQQTPGQGLQFLFEYFSETQRNKGNFPGRFSGRQFSNSRSEMNVSTLELGDSALYLCASSFERINEQFFGPGTRLTVL.

Only a few counts were recorded for this clonotype. V and J are TRBV28 and TRBJ1-5; D ambiguous. The V end was cut by 3 bases, the J end by 5 bases, with 5 bases between. This CDR3 is built from 12 residues. CDR1 is MDHEN, CDR2 SYDVKM, per germline. The CDR3 protein is CASSFEDQPQHF. CDR3 nucleotides: TGTGCCAGCAGTTTCGAGGATCAGCCCCAGCATTTT.